This T cell receptor beta chain was sequenced in a study of T cells after yellow fever vaccination. Study as a whole: Fractions with few cells were prepared using SMART-Seq v4 Ultra Low Input.

The germline V gene encodes CDR1 SNHLY and CDR2 FYNNEI. Trimming stripped 10 bases from V and 2 bases from J, with 18 bases between. The CDR3 is made up of 15 amino acids. This clonotype occurred a few times. TCRdb recomputed calls from the 5' RACE reads with MiXCR, one row per CDR3 protein. The sample has more than 450,000 distinct CDR3 sequences, around a fifth seen once. The material was PBMCs, obtained more than 20 days after the first yellow fever vaccination. The sequence derives from a man younger than 35 who received the YFV17D yellow fever vaccine. The chain carries TRBV2 and TRBJ2-4; possibly TRBD1 for D (5 bases). CDR3 in amino acids: CAKKNPRDPKNIQYF. CDR3 in DNA: TGTGCCAAAAAAAACCCCAGGGATCCCAAAAACATTCAGTACTTC.